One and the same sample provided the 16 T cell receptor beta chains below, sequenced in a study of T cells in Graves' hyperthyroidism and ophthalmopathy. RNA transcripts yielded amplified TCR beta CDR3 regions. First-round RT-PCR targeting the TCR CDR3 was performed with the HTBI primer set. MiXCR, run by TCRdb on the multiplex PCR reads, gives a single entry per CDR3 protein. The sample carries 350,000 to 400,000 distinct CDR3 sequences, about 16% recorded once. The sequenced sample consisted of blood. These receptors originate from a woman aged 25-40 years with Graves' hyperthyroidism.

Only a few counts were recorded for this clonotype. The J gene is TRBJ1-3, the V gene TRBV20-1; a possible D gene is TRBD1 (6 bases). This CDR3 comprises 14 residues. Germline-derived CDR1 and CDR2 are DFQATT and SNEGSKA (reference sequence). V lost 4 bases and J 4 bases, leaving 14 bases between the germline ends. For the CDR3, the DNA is TGCAGTGCTAAAGAAGGGGGAGGCGGAAACACCATATATTTT. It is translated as CSAKEGGGGNTIYF.

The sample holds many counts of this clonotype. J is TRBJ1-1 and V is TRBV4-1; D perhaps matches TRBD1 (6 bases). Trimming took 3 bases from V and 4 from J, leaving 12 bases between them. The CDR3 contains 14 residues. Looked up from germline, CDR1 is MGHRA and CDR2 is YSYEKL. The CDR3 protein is CASSQRTARTEAFF. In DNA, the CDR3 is TGCGCCAGCAGCCAGCGGACAGCGCGCACTGAAGCTTTCTTT.

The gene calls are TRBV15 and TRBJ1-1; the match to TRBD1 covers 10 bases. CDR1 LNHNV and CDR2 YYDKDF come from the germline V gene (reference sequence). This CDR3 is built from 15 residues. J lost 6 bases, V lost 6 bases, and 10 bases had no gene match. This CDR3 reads CATRPGDRGLAEAFF. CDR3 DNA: TGTGCCACCAGGCCGGGTGACAGGGGGCTCGCTGAAGCTTTCTTT.

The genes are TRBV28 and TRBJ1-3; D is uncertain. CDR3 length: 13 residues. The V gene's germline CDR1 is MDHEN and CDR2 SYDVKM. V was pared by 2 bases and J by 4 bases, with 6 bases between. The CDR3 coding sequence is TGTGCCAGCAGTTTAACAGACGGAAACACCATATATTTT. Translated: CASSLTDGNTIYF.

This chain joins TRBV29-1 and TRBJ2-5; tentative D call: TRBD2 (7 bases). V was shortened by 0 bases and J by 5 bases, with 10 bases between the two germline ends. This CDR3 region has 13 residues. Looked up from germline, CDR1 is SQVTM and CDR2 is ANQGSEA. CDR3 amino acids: CSVEEGRGETQYF. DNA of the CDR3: TGCAGCGTTGAAGAGGGGAGGGGGGAGACCCAGTACTTC.

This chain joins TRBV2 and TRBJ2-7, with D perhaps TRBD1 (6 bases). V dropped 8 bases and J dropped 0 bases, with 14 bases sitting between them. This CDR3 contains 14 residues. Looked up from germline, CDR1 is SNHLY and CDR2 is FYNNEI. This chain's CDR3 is CASLRQVGSYEQYF. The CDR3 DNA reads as TGTGCCAGCTTGAGACAGGTCGGCTCCTACGAGCAGTACTTC.

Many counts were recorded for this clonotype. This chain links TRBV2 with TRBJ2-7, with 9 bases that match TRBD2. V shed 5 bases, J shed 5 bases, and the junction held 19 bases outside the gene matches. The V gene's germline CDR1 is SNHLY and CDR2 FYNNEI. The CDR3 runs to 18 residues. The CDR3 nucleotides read TGTGCCAGCAGTAGAAAGTCAGACCAAGCGGGAGGTAGAAACGAGCAGTACTTC. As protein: CASSRKSDQAGGRNEQYF.

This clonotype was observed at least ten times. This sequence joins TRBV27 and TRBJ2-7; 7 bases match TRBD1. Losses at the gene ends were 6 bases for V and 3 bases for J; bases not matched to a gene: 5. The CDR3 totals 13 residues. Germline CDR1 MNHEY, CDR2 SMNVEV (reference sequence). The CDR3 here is CASSYRGGYEQYF. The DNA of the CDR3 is TGTGCCAGCAGCTACAGGGGTGGCTACGAGCAGTACTTC.

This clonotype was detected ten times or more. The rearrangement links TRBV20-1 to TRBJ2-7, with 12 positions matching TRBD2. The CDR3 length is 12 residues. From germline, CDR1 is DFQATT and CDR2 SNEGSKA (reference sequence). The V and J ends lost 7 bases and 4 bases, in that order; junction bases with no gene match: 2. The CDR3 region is CSGLAGGYEQYF. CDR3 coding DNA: TGCAGTGGGCTAGCGGGAGGGTACGAGCAGTACTTC.

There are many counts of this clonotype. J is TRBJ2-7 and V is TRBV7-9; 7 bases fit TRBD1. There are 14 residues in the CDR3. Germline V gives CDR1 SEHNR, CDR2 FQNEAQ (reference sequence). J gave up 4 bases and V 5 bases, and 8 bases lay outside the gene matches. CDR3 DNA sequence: TGTGCCAGCAGCGGTTCGGGACAGAGTTACGAGCAGTACTTC. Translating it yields CASSGSGQSYEQYF.

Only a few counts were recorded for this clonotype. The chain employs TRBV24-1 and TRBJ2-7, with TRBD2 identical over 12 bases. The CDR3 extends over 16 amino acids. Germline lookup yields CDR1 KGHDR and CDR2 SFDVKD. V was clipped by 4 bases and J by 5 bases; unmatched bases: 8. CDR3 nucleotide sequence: TGTGCCACCAGTGACCCCACTAGCGGGAGGTTCCACGAGCAGTACTTC. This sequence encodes CATSDPTSGRFHEQYF.

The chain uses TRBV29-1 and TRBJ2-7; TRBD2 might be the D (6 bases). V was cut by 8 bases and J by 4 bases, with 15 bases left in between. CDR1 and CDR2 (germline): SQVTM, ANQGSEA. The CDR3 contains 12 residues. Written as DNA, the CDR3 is TGCAGCTCGCCAAGCGGGTCATACGAGCAGTACTTC. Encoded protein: CSSPSGSYEQYF.

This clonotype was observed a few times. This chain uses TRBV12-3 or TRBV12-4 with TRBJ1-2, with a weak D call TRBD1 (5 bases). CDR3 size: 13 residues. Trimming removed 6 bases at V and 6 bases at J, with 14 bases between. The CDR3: CASSPPGYDGYTF. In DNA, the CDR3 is TGTGCCAGCAGCCCCCCAGGGTATGATGGCTACACCTTC.

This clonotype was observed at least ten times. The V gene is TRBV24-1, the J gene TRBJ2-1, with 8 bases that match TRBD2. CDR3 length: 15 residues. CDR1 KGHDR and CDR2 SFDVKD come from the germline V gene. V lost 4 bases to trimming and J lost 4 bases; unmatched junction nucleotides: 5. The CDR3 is CATSERLAFYNEQFF. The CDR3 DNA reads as TGTGCCACCAGTGAGCGACTAGCGTTTTACAATGAGCAGTTCTTC.

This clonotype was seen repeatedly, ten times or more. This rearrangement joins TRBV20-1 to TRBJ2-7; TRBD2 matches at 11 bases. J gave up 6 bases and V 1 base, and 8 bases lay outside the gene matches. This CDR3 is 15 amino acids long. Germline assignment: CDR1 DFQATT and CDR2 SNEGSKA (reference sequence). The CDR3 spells CSARALAGEGLEQYF. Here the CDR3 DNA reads TGCAGTGCTAGAGCACTAGCGGGAGAGGGGCTCGAGCAGTACTTC.

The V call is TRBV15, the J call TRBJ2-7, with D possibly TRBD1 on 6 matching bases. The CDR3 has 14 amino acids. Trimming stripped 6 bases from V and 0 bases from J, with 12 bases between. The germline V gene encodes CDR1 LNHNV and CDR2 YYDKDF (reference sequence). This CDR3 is CATSKQGFSYEQYF. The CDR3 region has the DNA TGTGCCACCAGTAAACAGGGTTTCTCCTACGAGCAGTACTTC.